This TCR beta chain was profiled in a study of post-analysis software for immune sequencing data. About the study: Several disease courses (relapsing-remitting, secondary progressive and progressive-relapsing) of multiple sclerosis were included. Study results and limitations: Five or six TRBV segments, TRBV5-6, TRBV5-1 and TRBV20-1 among them, were found more frequent in patients than controls.

Trimming removed 1 base at V and 1 base at J, with 10 bases between. The CDR3 is 15 amino acids. The germline V gene encodes CDR1 SGHTA and CDR2 FQGNSA. Unique molecular identifiers were carried by the TCR beta cDNA libraries. About 500,000 cDNA molecules were obtained per 1 to 10 million input T cells. TCRdb re-analysed the PCR reads in MiXCR, keeping a single row per CDR3 protein. The data contain some 190,000 distinct CDR3 sequences, over 25% of them singletons. On this clonotype itself: Its antigen is unidentified.

The chain is built from TRBV7-2 and TRBJ1-1; no reliable D call. The sequenced material came from blood. The TCR originated in a girl aged 2-17 years with multiple sclerosis. CDR3: CASSLVNSENTEAFF. CDR3 DNA sequence: TGTGCCAGCAGCTTAGTTAACAGCGAGAACACTGAAGCTTTCTTT.